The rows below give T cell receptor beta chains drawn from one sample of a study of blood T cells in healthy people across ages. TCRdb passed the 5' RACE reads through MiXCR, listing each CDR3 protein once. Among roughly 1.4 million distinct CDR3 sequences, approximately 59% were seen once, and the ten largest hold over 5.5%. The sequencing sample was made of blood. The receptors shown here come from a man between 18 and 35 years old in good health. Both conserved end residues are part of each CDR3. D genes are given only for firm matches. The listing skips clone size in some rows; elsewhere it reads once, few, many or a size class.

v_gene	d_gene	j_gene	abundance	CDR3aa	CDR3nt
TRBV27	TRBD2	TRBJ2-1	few	CASTREGYNEQFF	TGTGCCAGCACCAGGGAGGGCTACAATGAGCAGTTCTTC
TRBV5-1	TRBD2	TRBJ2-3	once	CASSLTPSGSFDTQYF	TGCGCCAGCAGCTTAACCCCCAGCGGGAGTTTTGATACGCAGTATTTT
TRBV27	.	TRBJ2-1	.	CASRLVSRVDEQFF	TGTGCCAGCAGGCTAGTTTCTAGGGTCGATGAGCAGTTCTTC
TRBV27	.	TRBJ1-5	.	CASSSHALQPQHF	TGTGCCAGCAGTTCCCACGCCTTGCAGCCCCAGCATTTT
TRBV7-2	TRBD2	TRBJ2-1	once	CASSLAGRFYNEQFF	TGTGCCAGCAGTTTAGCGGGACGTTTCTACAATGAGCAGTTCTTC
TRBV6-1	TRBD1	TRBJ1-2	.	CASSELDRGANYGYTF	TGTGCCAGCAGTGAGTTAGACAGGGGAGCTAACTATGGCTACACCTTC
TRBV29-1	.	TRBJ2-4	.	CSAEGRAKNIQYF	TGCAGCGCAGAAGGCAGGGCCAAAAACATTCAGTACTTC
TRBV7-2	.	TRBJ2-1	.	CASSRVPLANNEQFF	TGTGCCAGCAGTCGAGTCCCGCTAGCGAACAATGAGCAGTTCTTC
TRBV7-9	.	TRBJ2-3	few	CASSLVLRATDTQYF	TGTGCCAGCAGCTTAGTACTCCGGGCCACAGATACGCAGTATTTT
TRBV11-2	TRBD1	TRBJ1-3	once	CASSRSGQHSGNTIYF	TGTGCCAGCAGCCGATCGGGACAGCACTCTGGAAACACCATATATTTT
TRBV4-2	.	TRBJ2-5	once	CASSRTWGSQETQYF	TGTGCCAGCAGCCGCACGTGGGGGTCTCAAGAGACCCAGTACTTC
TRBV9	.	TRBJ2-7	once	CASSVGSGGSYEQYF	TGTGCCAGCAGCGTAGGCAGCGGAGGCTCCTACGAGCAGTACTTC
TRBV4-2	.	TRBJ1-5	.	CASSPEAYGQPQHF	TGTGCCAGCAGTCCCGAGGCGTATGGTCAGCCCCAGCATTTT
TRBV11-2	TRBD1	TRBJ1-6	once	CASSNGQGYSPLHF	TGTGCCAGCAGCAACGGACAGGGTTATTCACCCCTCCACTTT
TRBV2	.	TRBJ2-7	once	CASSVFEQYF	TGTGCCAGCAGTGTGTTCGAGCAGTACTTC
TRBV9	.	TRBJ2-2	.	CASSVKQGNGELFF	TGTGCCAGCAGCGTGAAACAGGGAAACGGGGAGCTGTTTTTT
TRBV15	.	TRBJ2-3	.	CATSRDGGFVTDTQYF	TGTGCCACCAGCAGAGATGGGGGATTTGTCACAGATACGCAGTATTTT
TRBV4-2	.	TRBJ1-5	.	CASSQGYDSNQPQHF	TGTGCCAGCAGCCAAGGGTACGATAGCAATCAGCCCCAGCATTTT
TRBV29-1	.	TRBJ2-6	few	CSAAKTGANVLTF	TGCAGCGCTGCCAAAACTGGGGCCAACGTCCTGACTTTC
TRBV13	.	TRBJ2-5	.	CASSLVARGVARRTQYF	TGTGCCAGCAGCTTAGTCGCCAGGGGGGTAGCAAGGAGGACCCAGTACTTC
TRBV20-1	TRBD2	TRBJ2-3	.	CSALEPTSGVDTQYF	TGCAGTGCCCTGGAACCCACTAGCGGGGTGGATACGCAGTATTTT
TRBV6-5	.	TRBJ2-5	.	CASSATEGEQYF	TGTGCCAGCAGTGCCACCGAGGGAGAGCAGTACTTC
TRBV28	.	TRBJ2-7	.	CASSMGGPPSYEQYF	TGTGCCAGCTCTATGGGGGGCCCCCCCTCCTACGAGCAGTACTTC
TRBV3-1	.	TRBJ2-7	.	CASSQSDSDEQYF	TGTGCCAGCAGCCAAAGCGACAGTGACGAGCAGTACTTC
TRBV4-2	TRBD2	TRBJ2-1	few	CASSQAYVSGGNEQFF	TGTGCCAGCAGCCAAGCTTACGTTAGCGGGGGCAATGAGCAGTTCTTC
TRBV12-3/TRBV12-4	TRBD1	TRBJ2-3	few	CASSFGTGTTDTQYF	TGTGCCAGCAGTTTCGGGACAGGGACCACAGATACGCAGTATTTT
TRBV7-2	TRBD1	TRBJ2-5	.	CASTEAGTGGETQYF	TGTGCCAGCACCGAAGCAGGGACAGGGGGGGAGACCCAGTACTTC
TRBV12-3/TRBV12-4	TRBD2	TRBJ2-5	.	CASSRSGRREETQYF	TGTGCCAGCAGTCGTAGCGGGAGGAGAGAAGAGACCCAGTACTTC
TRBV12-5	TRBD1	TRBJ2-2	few	CVHGDRGQDTGELFF	TGTGTTCATGGGGACAGGGGGCAAGACACCGGGGAGCTGTTTTTT
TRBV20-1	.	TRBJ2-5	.	CSALRAGEQETQYF	TGCAGTGCCCTGCGGGCAGGTGAACAAGAGACCCAGTACTTC
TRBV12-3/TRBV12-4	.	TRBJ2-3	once	CASSVLAPRGTDTQYF	TGTGCCAGCAGTGTACTAGCACCCAGAGGAACAGATACGCAGTATTTT
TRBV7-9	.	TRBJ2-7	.	CASSEGPGPSSYEQYF	TGTGCCAGCAGCGAAGGACCGGGCCCGAGCTCCTACGAGCAGTACTTC
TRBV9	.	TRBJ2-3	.	CASSAGRHRMSTDTQYF	TGTGCCAGCAGCGCGGGAAGACACCGGATGAGCACAGATACGCAGTATTTT
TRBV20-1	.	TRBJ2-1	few	CSARDQINEQFF	TGCAGTGCTAGAGATCAGATCAATGAGCAGTTCTTC
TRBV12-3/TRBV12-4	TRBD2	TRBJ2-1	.	CASSRTSGRRVDEQFF	TGTGCCAGCAGTAGGACTAGCGGGAGGAGGGTTGATGAGCAGTTCTTC
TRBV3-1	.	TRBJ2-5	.	CASSPGVQPQETQYF	TGTGCCAGCAGCCCCGGGGTTCAGCCCCAAGAGACCCAGTACTTC
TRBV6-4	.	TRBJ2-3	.	CASSDGVAVQDTQYF	TGTGCCAGCAGTGACGGGGTAGCGGTTCAGGATACGCAGTATTTT
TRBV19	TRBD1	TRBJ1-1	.	CASADRVSTEAFF	TGTGCCAGCGCCGACAGGGTCAGCACTGAAGCTTTCTTT
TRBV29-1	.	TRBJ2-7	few	CSVDWGHEQYF	TGCAGCGTTGATTGGGGACACGAGCAGTACTTC
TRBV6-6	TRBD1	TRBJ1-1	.	CASILYRGLNTEAFF	TGTGCCAGCATCCTATACAGGGGTCTGAACACTGAAGCTTTCTTT
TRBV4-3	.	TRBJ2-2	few	CASSQVRGNTGELFF	TGCGCCAGCAGCCAAGTCCGGGGGAACACCGGGGAGCTGTTTTTT
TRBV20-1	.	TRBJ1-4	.	CSAILLGLNEKLFF	TGCAGTGCCATCTTGCTCGGACTTAATGAAAAACTGTTTTTT